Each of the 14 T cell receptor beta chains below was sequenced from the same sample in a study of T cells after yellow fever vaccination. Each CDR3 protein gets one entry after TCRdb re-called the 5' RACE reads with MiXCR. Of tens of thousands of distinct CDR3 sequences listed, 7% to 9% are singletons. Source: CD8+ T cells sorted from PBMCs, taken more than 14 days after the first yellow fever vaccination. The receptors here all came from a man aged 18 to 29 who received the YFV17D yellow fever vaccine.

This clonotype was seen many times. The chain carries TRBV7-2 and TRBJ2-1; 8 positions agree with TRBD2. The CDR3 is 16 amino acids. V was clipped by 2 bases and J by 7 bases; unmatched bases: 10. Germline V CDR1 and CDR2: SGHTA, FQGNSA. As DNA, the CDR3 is TGTGCCAGCAGCTTAAGGTGGCGGGGGGCGGTGAATGAGCAGTTCTTC. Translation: CASSLRWRGAVNEQFF.

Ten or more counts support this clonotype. Here the CDR3 DNA reads TGCATCGTGGGGGGGAGCACAGATACGCAGTATTTT. Translating it yields CIVGGSTDTQYF. V and J are TRBV20-1 and TRBJ2-3; TRBD2 matches 7 bases. CDR1 is DFQATT and CDR2 is SNEGSKA in the germline V gene (reference sequence). This CDR3 is 12 amino acids long.

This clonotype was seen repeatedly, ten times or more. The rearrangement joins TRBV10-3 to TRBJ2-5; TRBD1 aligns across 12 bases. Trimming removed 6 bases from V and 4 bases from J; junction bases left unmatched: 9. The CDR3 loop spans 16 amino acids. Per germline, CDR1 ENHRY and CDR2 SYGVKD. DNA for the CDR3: TGTGCCATCAGAGAGACCGGGACAGGGGGCCGAGAGACCCAGTACTTC. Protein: CAIRETGTGGRETQYF.

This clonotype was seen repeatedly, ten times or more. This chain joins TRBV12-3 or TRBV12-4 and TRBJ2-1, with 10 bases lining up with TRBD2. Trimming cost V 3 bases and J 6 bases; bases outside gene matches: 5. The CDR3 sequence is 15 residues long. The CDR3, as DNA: TGTGCCAGCAGTTTCCTAGCGGGGGTCCTCAATGAGCAGTTCTTC. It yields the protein CASSFLAGVLNEQFF.

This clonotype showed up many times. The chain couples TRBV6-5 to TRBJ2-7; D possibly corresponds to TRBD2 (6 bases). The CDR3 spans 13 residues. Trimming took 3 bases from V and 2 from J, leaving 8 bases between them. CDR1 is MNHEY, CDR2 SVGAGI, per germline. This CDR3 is CASSYTGAYEQYF. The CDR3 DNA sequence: TGTGCCAGCAGTTATACGGGGGCCTACGAGCAGTACTTC.

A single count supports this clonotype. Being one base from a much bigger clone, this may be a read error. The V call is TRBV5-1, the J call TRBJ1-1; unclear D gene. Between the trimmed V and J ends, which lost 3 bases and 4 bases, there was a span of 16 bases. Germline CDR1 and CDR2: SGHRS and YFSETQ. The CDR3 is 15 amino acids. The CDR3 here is CASSSAEGKGTEAFF. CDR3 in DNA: TGCGCCAGCAGCTCGGCGGAGGGTAAGGGCACTGAAGCTTTCTTT.

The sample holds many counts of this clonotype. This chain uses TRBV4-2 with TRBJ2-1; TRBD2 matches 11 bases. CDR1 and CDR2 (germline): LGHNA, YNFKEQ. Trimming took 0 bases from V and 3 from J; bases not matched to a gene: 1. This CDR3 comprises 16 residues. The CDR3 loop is CASSQDGTSGYNEQFF. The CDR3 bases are TGTGCCAGCAGCCAAGATGGGACTAGCGGCTACAATGAGCAGTTCTTC.

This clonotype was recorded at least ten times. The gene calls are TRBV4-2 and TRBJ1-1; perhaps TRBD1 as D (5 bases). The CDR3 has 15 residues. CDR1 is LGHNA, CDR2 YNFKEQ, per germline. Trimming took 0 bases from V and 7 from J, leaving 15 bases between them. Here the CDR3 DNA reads TGTGCCAGCAGCCAAGATGGGGGGATAGACGGTGAAGCTTTCTTT. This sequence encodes CASSQDGGIDGEAFF.

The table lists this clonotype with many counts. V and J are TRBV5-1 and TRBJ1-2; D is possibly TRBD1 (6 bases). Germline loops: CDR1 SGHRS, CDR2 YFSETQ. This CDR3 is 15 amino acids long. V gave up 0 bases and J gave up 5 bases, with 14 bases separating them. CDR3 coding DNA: TGCGCCAGCAGCTTGGCCGCAGGGGATGCGTATGGCTACACCTTC. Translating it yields CASSLAAGDAYGYTF.

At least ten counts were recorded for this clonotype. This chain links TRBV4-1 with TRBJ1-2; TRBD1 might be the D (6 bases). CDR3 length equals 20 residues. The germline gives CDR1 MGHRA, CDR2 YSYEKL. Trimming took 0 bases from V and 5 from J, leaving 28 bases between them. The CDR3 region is CASSQDGGVYAWTLFYGYTF. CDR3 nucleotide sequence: TGCGCCAGCAGCCAAGATGGGGGCGTGTACGCTTGGACGTTATTTTATGGCTACACCTTC.

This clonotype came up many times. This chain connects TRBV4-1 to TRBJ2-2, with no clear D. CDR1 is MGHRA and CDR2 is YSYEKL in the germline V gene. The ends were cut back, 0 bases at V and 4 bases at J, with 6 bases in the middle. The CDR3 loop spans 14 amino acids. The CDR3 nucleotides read TGCGCCAGCAGCCAAGAGGGCGGCACCGGGGAGCTGTTTTTT. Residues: CASSQEGGTGELFF.

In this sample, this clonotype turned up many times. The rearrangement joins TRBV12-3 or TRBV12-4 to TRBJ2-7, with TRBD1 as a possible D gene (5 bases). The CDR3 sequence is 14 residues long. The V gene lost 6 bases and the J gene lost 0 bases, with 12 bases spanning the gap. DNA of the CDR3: TGTGCCAGCAGCTCTACAGGTGACTCCTACGAGCAGTACTTC. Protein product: CASSSTGDSYEQYF.

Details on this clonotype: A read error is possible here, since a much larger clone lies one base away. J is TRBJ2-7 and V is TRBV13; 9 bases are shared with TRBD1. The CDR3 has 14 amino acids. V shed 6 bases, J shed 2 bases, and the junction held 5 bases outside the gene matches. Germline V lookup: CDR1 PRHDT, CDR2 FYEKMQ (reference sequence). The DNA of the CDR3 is TGTGCCAGCAGGTTAAGACAGGGGGCCTACGAGCAGTACTTC. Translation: CASRLRQGAYEQYF.

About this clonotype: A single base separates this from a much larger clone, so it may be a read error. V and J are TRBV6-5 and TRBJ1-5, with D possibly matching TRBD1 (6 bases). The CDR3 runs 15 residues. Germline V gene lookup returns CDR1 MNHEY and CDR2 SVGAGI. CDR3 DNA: TGTGCCAGCAGTTACTACAGGGATAGCACTCAGCCCCAGCATTTT. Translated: CASSYYRDSTQPQHF.